One and the same sample provided the 27 T cell receptor beta chains below, sequenced in a study of CD8 T cells in ankylosing spondylitis. TCRdb processed the 5' RACE reads anew with MiXCR; each CDR3 protein has one entry. The sample holds about 160,000 distinct CDR3 sequences, approximately 16% seen once. The sequencing input was blood, either unsorted or a sorted T cell fraction (not recorded which). These receptors all come from a male donor with ankylosing spondylitis or in good health (not recorded which).

This clonotype was counted ten times or more. The chain couples TRBV5-1 to TRBJ2-1; D ambiguous. Germline CDR1 reads SGHRS; CDR2 reads YFSETQ. The CDR3 extends over 12 amino acids. With 0 bases removed from V and 7 bases from J, the gap between germline ends came to 5 bases. The DNA for the CDR3 is TGCGCCAGCAGCTTGGATCCAAATGAGCAGTTCTTC. Protein sequence: CASSLDPNEQFF.

Many counts were recorded for this clonotype. V usage is TRBV5-1 and J usage is TRBJ1-2; the match to TRBD1 covers 7 bases. From germline, CDR1 is SGHRS and CDR2 YFSETQ. The CDR3 extends over 14 amino acids. V lost 3 bases, J lost 5 bases, and 7 bases stayed unmatched. The CDR3 DNA reads TGCGCCAGCAGCTCGAAGACAGGGAAATATGGCTACACCTTC. Translating it yields CASSSKTGKYGYTF.

This clonotype was seen ten or more times. The CDR3 DNA sequence: TGTGCCAGCAGCGCGACAGGGCTAGAGACCCAGTACTTC. It encodes CASSATGLETQYF. The chain joins TRBV27 to TRBJ2-5; 7 nucleotides match TRBD1. The junction had 5 bases not matched to a gene; V was cut back by 6 bases and J by 4 bases. There are 13 residues in the CDR3. From germline, CDR1 is MNHEY and CDR2 SMNVEV (reference sequence).

In this sample, this clonotype turned up many times. CDR3 sequence reads: CASSRGPSVQETQYF. The CDR3 bases are TGTGCCAGCAGCCGCGGTCCCAGCGTACAAGAGACCCAGTACTTC. The chain combines TRBV5-4 with TRBJ2-5, with D hard to call. This CDR3 is 15 amino acids long. The V end was cut by 4 bases, the J end by 2 bases, with 15 bases between. Germline V gene lookup returns CDR1 SGHNT and CDR2 YYREEE (reference sequence).

This clonotype was recorded many times. The CDR3 loop reads CASSQMETQYF. In DNA, the CDR3 is TGCGCCAGCAGCCAAATGGAGACCCAGTACTTC. This chain uses TRBV5-1 with TRBJ2-5; D ambiguous. CDR1 and CDR2 (germline): SGHRS, YFSETQ. V shed 4 bases and J shed 5 bases, with 6 bases lying between them. The CDR3 length is 11 residues.

J is TRBJ2-5 and V is TRBV6-1; 9 bases match TRBD2. CDR3 length: 15 residues. The germline V gene has CDR1 MNHNS and CDR2 SASEGT. The junction had 10 bases not matched to a gene; V was cut back by 6 bases and J by 5 bases. The CDR3 DNA sequence: TGTGCCAGCAGAAACCGGCCTAGCGGGATTGAGACCCAGTACTTC. It translates to CASRNRPSGIETQYF.

This clonotype was detected only a few times. This chain connects TRBV20-1 to TRBJ2-7; D tentatively fits TRBD1 or TRBD2 (5 bases each). The CDR3 contains 15 residues. With 1 base removed from V and 2 bases from J, the gap between germline ends came to 15 bases. Germline assignment: CDR1 DFQATT and CDR2 SNEGSKA (reference sequence). DNA for the CDR3: TGCAGTGCTAGAGCCCACGAGGGGTCCCCCTACGAGCAGTACTTC. Amino acid sequence: CSARAHEGSPYEQYF.

There are many counts of this clonotype. J is TRBJ2-7 and V is TRBV28; no clear D gene. Germline loops: CDR1 MDHEN, CDR2 SYDVKM. V dropped 3 bases and J dropped 0 bases, with 12 bases sitting between them. The CDR3 totals 15 residues. The CDR3, as DNA: TGTGCCAGCAGTTTTTCCTCTGGAAGCTCCTACGAGCAGTACTTC. The encoded protein is CASSFSSGSSYEQYF.

Many counts were recorded for this clonotype. The chain is built from TRBV28 and TRBJ2-1, with D possibly matching TRBD1 (5 bases). The CDR3 extends over 15 amino acids. The V gene lost 4 bases and the J gene lost 0 bases, with 10 bases spanning the gap. CDR1 and CDR2 (germline): MDHEN, SYDVKM. The DNA for the CDR3 is TGTGCCAGCAGTTACCAGGGTGGCTCCTACAATGAGCAGTTCTTC. Its translation: CASSYQGGSYNEQFF.

This clonotype was counted only a few times. The V call is TRBV3-1, the J call TRBJ2-1, with D tentatively TRBD2 (6 bases). V gave up 3 bases and J gave up 0 bases, with 12 bases separating them. CDR1 and CDR2 from the germline V gene are LGHDT and YNNKEL (reference sequence). This CDR3 is built from 16 residues. The CDR3 loop is CASSHVAASSYNEQFF. The DNA of the CDR3 is TGTGCCAGCAGCCACGTAGCGGCTAGCTCCTACAATGAGCAGTTCTTC.

The chain has TRBV2 and TRBJ1-4, with D uncertain. Trimming shortened V by 6 bases and J by 8 bases, and 13 bases separated the two germline ends. The CDR3 runs 13 residues. Germline CDR1 is SNHLY and CDR2 is FYNNEI. The CDR3 is CASRGTWKEKLFF. Written as DNA, the CDR3 is TGTGCCAGCAGGGGAACATGGAAGGAAAAACTGTTTTTT.

V usage is TRBV28 and J usage is TRBJ2-2, with D perhaps TRBD2 (5 bases). The V and J ends lost 4 bases and 2 bases respectively, with 5 bases between them. CDR3 length equals 13 residues. CDR1 and CDR2 (germline): MDHEN, SYDVKM. The CDR3 DNA reads as TGTGCCAGCAGTTGGACTAACACCGGGGAGCTGTTTTTT. Translation gives CASSWTNTGELFF.

There are many counts of this clonotype. The J gene is TRBJ2-7, the V gene TRBV29-1; 9 nucleotides line up with TRBD1. V trimming: 6 bases; J trimming: 7 bases; junction bases outside the gene matches: 16. The CDR3 has 15 residues. Germline assignment: CDR1 SQVTM and CDR2 ANQGSEA. Here the CDR3 DNA reads TGCAGCGTAGTAATGGGGACAGGGAACAGGCCGGAGCAGTACTTC. This gives the protein CSVVMGTGNRPEQYF.

This clonotype was picked up many times. The chain is built from TRBV20-1 and TRBJ2-5; 9 positions match TRBD2. This CDR3 spans 15 amino acids. V lost 6 bases, J lost 5 bases, and 13 bases stayed unmatched. Germline lookup yields CDR1 DFQATT and CDR2 SNEGSKA (reference sequence). The CDR3: CSAERLGLAGETQYF. In DNA, the CDR3 is TGCAGTGCCGAACGACTGGGACTAGCCGGGGAGACCCAGTACTTC.

This clonotype was seen ten or more times. DNA for the CDR3: TGTGCCAGCAGATCCGGGACAGGGGTTGTCACCGGGGAGCTGTTTTTT. The encoded protein is CASRSGTGVVTGELFF. The rearrangement uses TRBV6-1 and TRBJ2-2, with 10 bases matching TRBD1. This CDR3 spans 16 amino acids. Germline trimming cut 6 bases from V and 4 bases from J; bases unmatched to any gene: 8. Germline lookup yields CDR1 MNHNS and CDR2 SASEGT.

This clonotype was observed many times. This sequence joins TRBV20-1 and TRBJ2-1, with 9 nucleotides matching TRBD2. V shed 0 bases, J shed 3 bases, and the junction held 3 bases outside the gene matches. Germline CDR1 and CDR2: DFQATT and SNEGSKA (reference sequence). This CDR3 region has 15 residues. The CDR3 nucleotides read TGCAGTGCTAGAGATCGAGCGGGAGGCTACAATGAGCAGTTCTTC. It translates to CSARDRAGGYNEQFF.

This clonotype showed up many times. The chain has TRBV6-1 and TRBJ1-1, with unresolved D. Germline CDR1 reads MNHNS; CDR2 reads SASEGT. The V gene lost 10 bases and the J gene lost 0 bases, with 18 bases spanning the gap. The length of the CDR3 is 15 residues. The CDR3 DNA follows: TGTGCCACCACGACTGGACGGCCTGTGAACACTGAAGCTTTCTTT. The encoded protein is CATTTGRPVNTEAFF.

Many counts were recorded for this clonotype. The chain joins TRBV30 to TRBJ1-5; D ambiguous. The V end was cut by 3 bases, the J end by 5 bases, with 11 bases between. Looked up from germline, CDR1 is GTSNPN and CDR2 is SVGIG (reference sequence). The CDR3 runs to 13 residues. CDR3 DNA: TGTGCCTGGAGGGCAGATGGAGATCAGCCCCAGCATTTT. This sequence encodes CAWRADGDQPQHF.

The chain is built from TRBV3-1 and TRBJ2-7, with 7 positions matching TRBD2. The CDR3 covers 15 residues. Germline CDR1 LGHDT, CDR2 YNNKEL (reference sequence). The junction had 8 bases not matched to a gene; V was cut back by 2 bases and J by 4 bases. CDR3 protein: CASSQSLAERYEQYF. The CDR3, as DNA: TGTGCCAGCAGCCAAAGTCTAGCGGAGCGATACGAGCAGTACTTC.

The table lists this clonotype with many counts. This rearrangement joins TRBV7-8 to TRBJ1-1; D call uncertain. Trimming removed 4 bases from V and 0 bases from J, with 12 bases in between. The CDR3 consists of 15 residues. Germline V gene data show CDR1 as SGHVS and CDR2 as FQNEAQ. The CDR3 DNA follows: TGTGCCAGCAGCTCCGCTGGTCGATTGAACACTGAAGCTTTCTTT. Protein product: CASSSAGRLNTEAFF.

This clonotype was recorded many times. V gene TRBV5-1 combines with J gene TRBJ2-2; no clear D. This CDR3 contains 13 residues. CDR1 is SGHRS, CDR2 YFSETQ, per germline. The ends were cut back, 7 bases at V and 2 bases at J, with 9 bases in the middle. CDR3 in DNA: TGCGCCAGCTTCAGGCCTAACACCGGGGAGCTGTTTTTT. This gives the protein CASFRPNTGELFF. The complete variable domain, with remaining parts taken from reference TRBV5-1 and TRBJ2-2, reads KAGVTQTPRYLIKTRGQQVTLSCSPISGHRSVSWYQQTPGQGLQFLFEYFSETQRNKGNFPGRFSGRQFSNSRSEMNVSTLELGDSALYLCASFRPNTGELFFGEGSRLTVL.

This clonotype has more than one count but fewer than ten. V and J are TRBV5-4 and TRBJ1-1, with TRBD1 matching over 8 bases. The CDR3 loop spans 14 amino acids. The J segment lost 8 bases and the V segment lost 2 bases, leaving 8 bases of the junction unmatched. In germline, CDR1 is SGHNT, CDR2 YYREEE (reference sequence). The CDR3 protein is CASSFTQGAREAFF. The CDR3 DNA reads as TGTGCCAGCAGCTTTACGCAGGGGGCGAGAGAAGCTTTCTTT.

In its sample, this clonotype was seen many times. The gene calls are TRBV5-1 and TRBJ1-6; 9 bases are shared with TRBD1. The CDR3 sequence is 15 residues long. Germline CDR1 and CDR2: SGHRS and YFSETQ. The V segment lost 4 bases and the J segment 8 bases; nucleotides outside the gene matches: 7. This chain's CDR3 is CASSRRDRAYSPLHF. CDR3 nucleotides: TGCGCCAGCAGCCGGCGGGACAGGGCTTATTCACCCCTCCACTTT.

The rearrangement uses TRBV20-1 and TRBJ2-7; D possibly corresponds to TRBD1 (7 bases). This CDR3 has 12 amino acids. Trimming took 5 bases from V and 2 from J, leaving 10 bases between them. CDR1 is DFQATT, CDR2 SNEGSKA, per germline (reference sequence). CDR3: CSAGGTAYEQYF. CDR3 in DNA: TGCAGTGCTGGAGGGACAGCCTACGAGCAGTACTTC.

V usage is TRBV6-5 and J usage is TRBJ1-2, with D possibly being TRBD1 (5 bases). The V gene lost 1 base and the J gene lost 6 bases, with 21 bases spanning the gap. The germline V gene encodes CDR1 MNHEY and CDR2 SVGAGI. The CDR3 has 17 amino acids. In DNA form, the CDR3 reads TGTGCCAGCAGTTACTTATCAGGGATAAATAGGTTGGATGGCTACACCTTC. This encodes CASSYLSGINRLDGYTF.

As concerns this clonotype: Because the CDR3's place on the DNA is in doubt, the DNA is left out and the CDR3 is given as listed by TCRdb. This rearrangement joins TRBV5-4 to TRBJ2-2; the table names TRBD2, a call not compared with the DNA. The germline V gene has CDR1 SGHNT and CDR2 YYREEE (reference sequence). From its first to its last residue, the CDR3 has 17 amino acids. CDR3 region: CASAFYTGARRAGELFF.

This clonotype was detected only a few times. This chain uses TRBV28 with TRBJ2-7; TRBD1 agrees at 12 bases. With 5 bases clipped from V and 5 bases from J, the junction kept 4 bases outside the gene matches. This CDR3 contains 14 residues. Germline V gives CDR1 MDHEN, CDR2 SYDVKM. CDR3 sequence: CASSLGQGAHEQYF. The CDR3 coding sequence is TGTGCCAGCAGTCTGGGACAGGGGGCCCACGAGCAGTACTTC.